Included here is one T cell receptor beta chain sequence, with context. The data are from a study of blood T cell repertoires in COVID-19. Clones were sequenced by immunoSEQ multiplex PCR, and TCRdb holds only the in-frame ones, with some missing. The sample holds some 200,000 clones; approximately 81% are singletons and the top ten take more than 9%. Seattle patients were enrolled while actively infected and followed longitudinally. The sequence was collected from a woman aged 80 or over with COVID-19, enrolled during active disease. Source material: peripheral blood.

CDR3 in amino acids: CASSFTGGHTGELFF. The CDR3 nucleotides are TGTGCCAGCAGCTTCACAGGGGGCCACACCGGGGAGCTGTTTTTT. The rearrangement links TRBV11-2 to TRBJ2-2, with 9 bases lining up with TRBD1. Germline V lookup: CDR1 SGHAT, CDR2 FQNNGV. The V gene end was trimmed by 3 bases and the J gene end by 3 bases; junction bases not matched to a gene: 2. The CDR3 covers 15 residues.